The T cell receptor beta chain under discussion was sequenced for a study of T cells after yellow fever vaccination. TCRdb re-derived calls from the 5' RACE reads in MiXCR, one entry per CDR3 protein. Of around 200,000 distinct CDR3 sequences listed, 11% were seen once; the top ten hold 36%. This CDR3 contains 14 residues. The germline V gene encodes CDR1 MNHEY and CDR2 SVGAGI. Trimming shortened V by 0 bases and J by 9 bases, and 12 bases separated the two germline ends. The V and J genes are TRBV6-5 and TRBJ2-1, with D possibly TRBD2 on 6 matching bases. The sequence derives from a man aged 18 to 35 who received the YFV17D yellow fever vaccine. The sample in question was CD8+ T cells sorted from PBMCs, obtained 15 days after the yellow fever booster vaccination. CDR3 sequence: CASSYSYGSSEQFF. The CDR3 nucleotides read TGTGCCAGCAGTTACTCTTACGGGAGTAGTGAGCAGTTCTTC.